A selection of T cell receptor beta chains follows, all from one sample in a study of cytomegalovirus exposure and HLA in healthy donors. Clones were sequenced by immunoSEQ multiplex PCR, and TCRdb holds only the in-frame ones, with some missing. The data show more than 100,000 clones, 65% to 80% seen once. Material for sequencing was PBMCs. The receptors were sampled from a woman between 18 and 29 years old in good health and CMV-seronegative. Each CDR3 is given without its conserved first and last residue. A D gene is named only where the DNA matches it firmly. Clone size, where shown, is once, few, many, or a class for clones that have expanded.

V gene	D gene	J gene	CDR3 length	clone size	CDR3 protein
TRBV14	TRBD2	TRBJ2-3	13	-	ASSPTLAGTDTQY
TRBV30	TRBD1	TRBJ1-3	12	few	AWSVQGGGNTIY
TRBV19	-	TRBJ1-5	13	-	ASSTGRTIPGAQH
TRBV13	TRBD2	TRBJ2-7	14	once	ASSGPGTRRHYEQY
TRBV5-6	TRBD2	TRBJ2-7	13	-	ASSLGLGRGDEQY
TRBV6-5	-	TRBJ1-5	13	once	ASSLRHSSNQPQH
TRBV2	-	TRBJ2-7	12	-	ASSLRLNSGEQY
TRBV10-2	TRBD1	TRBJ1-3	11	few	ASSDMTGNTIY
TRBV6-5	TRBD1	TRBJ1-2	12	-	ASSRTGLSYGYT
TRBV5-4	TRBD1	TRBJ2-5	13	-	ASSPSFRGPETQY
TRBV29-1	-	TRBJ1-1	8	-	SVDQTEAF
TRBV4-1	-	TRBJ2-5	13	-	ASSRETLRTATQY
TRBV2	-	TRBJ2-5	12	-	ASSEDRGGETQY
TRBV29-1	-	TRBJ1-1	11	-	SASRVLNTEAF
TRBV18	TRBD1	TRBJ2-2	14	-	ASSPPGQGKTGELF
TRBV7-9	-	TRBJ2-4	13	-	ASSSLVGRENIQY
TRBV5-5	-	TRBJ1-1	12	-	ASSSSGGVTEAF
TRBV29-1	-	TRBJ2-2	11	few	SAQRGLDGELF
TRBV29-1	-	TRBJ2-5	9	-	IARVRETQY
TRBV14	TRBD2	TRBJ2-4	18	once	ASSQASQSRTSGTKNIQY
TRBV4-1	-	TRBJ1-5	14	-	ASSQISQGYNQPQH
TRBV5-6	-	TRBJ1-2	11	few	ASSFGTQYGYT
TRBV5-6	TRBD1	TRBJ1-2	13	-	ASSSDREVDYGYT
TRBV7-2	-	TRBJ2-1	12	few	ASSRIGDLNEQF
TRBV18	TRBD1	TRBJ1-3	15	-	ASSPGQGSFSGNTIY
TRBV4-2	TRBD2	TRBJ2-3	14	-	ASSQEPGRATDTQY
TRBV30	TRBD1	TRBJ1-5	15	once	ARTSPTTGGSNQPQH
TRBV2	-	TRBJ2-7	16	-	ASSDPWAGAANSYEQY
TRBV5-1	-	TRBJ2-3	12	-	ASSLAGFVDTQY
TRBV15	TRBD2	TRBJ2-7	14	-	ATSGRSGRALYEQY
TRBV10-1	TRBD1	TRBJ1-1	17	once	ASSGARHRDRGLNTEAF
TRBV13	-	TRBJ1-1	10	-	ASSLRQGEAF
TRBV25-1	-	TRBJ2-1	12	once	ASRKTAWGDEQF